A selection of T cell receptor beta chains follows, all from one sample in a study of identical twins. TCRdb reprocessed the 5' RACE reads via MiXCR and lists one record per CDR3 protein. The sample has some 710,000 distinct CDR3 sequences, over 5% seen once; the top ten hold 1.5% to 2%. The sample comprised naive T cells sorted from blood. These receptor sequences come from a man aged 18 to 30 in good health. Each CDR3 is given with its conserved first and last residue. D genes are given only for firm matches. Size values are once, few and many counts, or a class for expanded clones, and some rows have none.

v_gene	abundance	d_gene	j_gene	CDR3aa	CDR3nt
TRBV12-3/TRBV12-4	few	NA	TRBJ2-3	CASSDDSPRTDTQYF	TGTGCCAGCAGTGACGACAGTCCCCGCACAGATACGCAGTATTTT
TRBV29-1	many	NA	TRBJ2-2	CSVSRDTGELFF	TGCAGCGTTTCCCGGGACACCGGGGAGCTGTTTTTT
TRBV20-1	few	NA	TRBJ1-2	CSASAVSRGTRGYTF	TGCAGTGCTTCCGCGGTGTCGAGGGGTACGCGGGGCTACACCTTC
TRBV5-5	few	NA	TRBJ2-3	CASSFRDGALDTQYF	TGTGCCAGCAGCTTCAGGGACGGTGCACTAGATACGCAGTATTTT
TRBV10-3	few	NA	TRBJ1-1	CAITLGVNTEAFF	TGTGCCATCACCCTAGGGGTGAACACTGAAGCTTTCTTT
TRBV10-3	few	TRBD1	TRBJ1-5	CAISSDRGGNQPQHF	TGTGCCATCAGTTCGGACAGGGGGGGTAATCAGCCCCAGCATTTT
TRBV12-3/TRBV12-4	NA	TRBD1	TRBJ1-6	CASTIRQGELSPLHF	TGTGCCAGCACCATTAGACAGGGGGAACTTTCACCCCTCCACTTT
TRBV27	many	NA	TRBJ1-1	CASSFFVEAFF	TGTGCCAGCAGTTTTTTTGTTGAAGCTTTCTTT
TRBV19	NA	TRBD2	TRBJ2-3	CASQREPSTDTQYF	TGTGCCAGTCAGCGGGAACCGAGCACAGATACGCAGTATTTT
TRBV20-1	many	TRBD2	TRBJ2-3	CSASGGRGSDTQYF	TGCAGTGCTAGCGGCGGGAGAGGTTCAGATACGCAGTATTTT
TRBV7-9	few	TRBD2	TRBJ2-2	CASSGTSGRINTGELFF	TGTGCCAGCAGCGGTACTAGCGGGAGAATTAACACCGGGGAGCTGTTTTTT
TRBV28	few	NA	TRBJ2-3	CASSTNPGDTDTQYF	TGTGCCAGCAGTACGAACCCGGGTGACACAGATACGCAGTATTTT
TRBV4-2	many	NA	TRBJ2-7	CASSQEFGRSYEQYF	TGTGCCAGCAGCCAAGAATTTGGTCGTTCCTACGAGCAGTACTTC
TRBV5-6	few	NA	TRBJ1-5	CASSLDGRGQPQHF	TGTGCCAGCAGCTTGGATGGCCGGGGTCAGCCCCAGCATTTT
TRBV15	few	TRBD2	TRBJ2-1	CATSRDGTGGVNEQFF	TGTGCCACCAGCAGGGACGGGACTGGGGGGGTGAATGAGCAGTTCTTC
TRBV6-6	NA	NA	TRBJ2-2	CASSTKTAGELFF	TGTGCCAGCAGTACTAAAACGGCCGGGGAGCTGTTTTTT
TRBV30	few	TRBD2	TRBJ2-5	CAWTSGQETQYF	TGTGCCTGGACTAGCGGCCAAGAGACCCAGTACTTC
TRBV10-3	NA	NA	TRBJ2-2	CASRSVGELFF	TGTGCCAGCCGGTCGGTCGGGGAGCTGTTTTTT
TRBV29-1	NA	TRBD1	TRBJ1-6	CSVGQGDSPLHF	TGCAGCGTTGGACAGGGGGATTCACCCCTCCACTTT
TRBV12-3/TRBV12-4	many	NA	TRBJ1-5	CASSLGPKDQPQHF	TGTGCCAGCAGTTTAGGACCTAAGGATCAGCCCCAGCATTTT
TRBV6-1	many	NA	TRBJ1-3	CASRRGNVGNTIYF	TGTGCCAGCCGCCGAGGCAACGTTGGAAACACCATATATTTT
TRBV6-5	few	NA	TRBJ2-7	CASSYSKSLYEQYF	TGTGCCAGCAGTTACTCGAAGTCCCTTTACGAGCAGTACTTC
TRBV6-5	many	NA	TRBJ2-1	CASSYLTPDSLLDEQFF	TGTGCCAGCAGTTATCTCACTCCGGACAGCTTATTGGATGAGCAGTTCTTC
TRBV4-3	few	TRBD2	TRBJ2-7	CASSQERLTGLAHYEQYF	TGCGCCAGCAGCCAAGAGAGGTTAACGGGACTAGCCCACTACGAGCAGTACTTC
TRBV7-8	few	NA	TRBJ1-1	CASGVVEAFF	TGTGCCAGCGGAGTTGTTGAAGCTTTCTTT
TRBV4-3	many	NA	TRBJ1-4	CASSREHTSNEKLFF	TGCGCCAGCAGCCGCGAACACACCTCTAATGAAAAACTGTTTTTT
TRBV15	NA	NA	TRBJ2-1	CATSRDWSQGGNEQFF	TGTGCCACCAGCAGAGATTGGAGCCAGGGAGGAAATGAGCAGTTCTTC
TRBV12-3/TRBV12-4	many	NA	TRBJ2-4	CASSPRAPRGHIQYF	TGTGCCAGCAGCCCCCGGGCCCCAAGGGGCCACATTCAGTACTTC
TRBV20-1	few	NA	TRBJ2-5	CSARRVGASSTSETQYF	TGCAGTGCTAGAAGGGTCGGGGCGAGCTCAACAAGCGAGACCCAGTACTTC
TRBV24-1	few	TRBD2	TRBJ2-7	CATSDFGTSGAYEQYF	TGTGCCACCAGTGATTTTGGGACTAGCGGGGCCTACGAGCAGTACTTC
TRBV9	many	TRBD2	TRBJ2-1	CASSVSPSLAGGINEQFF	TGTGCCAGCAGCGTTTCCCCATCACTAGCGGGAGGGATCAATGAGCAGTTCTTC
TRBV6-2/TRBV6-3	NA	TRBD1	TRBJ1-5	CASSNAGGAWQPQHF	TGTGCCAGCAGTAACGCAGGGGGCGCGTGGCAGCCCCAGCATTTT
TRBV7-2	many	TRBD1	TRBJ1-2	CASSRTGGTAYGYTF	TGTGCCAGCAGCCGAACAGGTGGGACAGCCTATGGCTACACCTTC
TRBV12-3/TRBV12-4	many	TRBD2	TRBJ2-2	CASRTSGRGLANTGELFF	TGTGCCAGCAGGACTAGCGGGAGGGGACTCGCGAACACCGGGGAGCTGTTTTTT
TRBV7-8	many	TRBD2	TRBJ2-7	CASSSRTSLGSEQYF	TGTGCCAGCAGCTCCAGGACTAGTTTGGGGAGCGAGCAGTACTTC
TRBV18	NA	TRBD1	TRBJ2-5	CASSPTTGDETQYF	TGTGCCAGCTCACCAACGACAGGGGACGAGACCCAGTACTTC
TRBV24-1	many	NA	TRBJ2-1	CATSSLPTGFTNEQFF	TGTGCCACCAGTTCATTACCTACTGGGTTCACCAATGAGCAGTTCTTC
TRBV18	few	NA	TRBJ1-1	CASSVFAQGGTEAFF	TGTGCCAGCTCAGTTTTTGCACAGGGAGGGACTGAAGCTTTCTTT
TRBV27	few	TRBD1	TRBJ2-1	CASRPTGGGNEQFF	TGTGCCAGCAGGCCGACAGGGGGTGGGAATGAGCAGTTCTTC
TRBV6-2/TRBV6-3	many	NA	TRBJ1-1	CASSQGRPMNTEAFF	TGTGCCAGCAGTCAGGGCCGCCCAATGAACACTGAAGCTTTCTTT
TRBV25-1	many	NA	TRBJ2-3	CASSDPGQSTDTQYF	TGTGCCAGCAGTGACCCCGGACAGAGCACAGATACGCAGTATTTT
TRBV5-1	many	TRBD1	TRBJ2-1	CASSPPGQVMDNEQFF	TGCGCCAGCAGCCCACCGGGACAGGTTATGGACAATGAGCAGTTCTTC
TRBV11-1	NA	TRBD2	TRBJ2-1	CASSLGRTPTSGRARNEQFF	TGTGCCAGCAGCTTGGGGCGGACCCCAACTAGCGGGAGGGCCAGGAATGAGCAGTTCTTC
TRBV29-1	NA	NA	TRBJ2-1	CSGGHYNEQFF	TGCAGCGGTGGCCACTACAATGAGCAGTTCTTC
TRBV5-1	few	TRBD2	TRBJ2-3	CASRTGGVTDTQYF	TGCGCCAGCAGAACCGGGGGGGTCACAGATACGCAGTATTTT
TRBV6-5	NA	NA	TRBJ2-5	CASSWGPGQQETQYF	TGTGCCAGCAGTTGGGGACCGGGGCAGCAAGAGACCCAGTACTTC
TRBV7-6	NA	NA	TRBJ2-6	CASSLSVGGANVLTF	TGTGCCAGCAGCTTATCAGTTGGTGGGGCCAACGTCCTGACTTTC
TRBV6-5	many	NA	TRBJ1-1	CASSYTGGHTEAFF	TGTGCCAGCAGTTATACCGGGGGGCACACTGAAGCTTTCTTT
TRBV4-3	many	TRBD2	TRBJ2-3	CASSQARESDTQYF	TGCGCCAGCAGCCAGGCGCGGGAGTCAGATACGCAGTATTTT
TRBV5-1	many	NA	TRBJ1-1	CASSSLEGDEAFF	TGCGCCAGCAGCTCGCTTGAGGGGGATGAAGCTTTCTTT
TRBV28	many	NA	TRBJ1-6	CASSLSGINSPLHF	TGTGCCAGCAGTTTATCTGGGATAAATTCACCCCTCCACTTT
TRBV5-1	many	NA	TRBJ2-5	CASSLETSAEETQYF	TGCGCCAGCAGCTTGGAAACCTCGGCGGAAGAGACCCAGTACTTC
TRBV12-3/TRBV12-4	NA	NA	TRBJ2-3	CASKQGKGWDTQYF	TGTGCCAGCAAGCAGGGCAAGGGTTGGGATACGCAGTATTTT
TRBV7-9	NA	TRBD1	TRBJ2-1	CASSLGLDRGSNEQFF	TGTGCCAGCAGCCTAGGGCTTGACAGGGGTAGCAATGAGCAGTTCTTC
TRBV10-3	many	NA	TRBJ2-3	CAISPPTGRDTQYF	TGTGCCATCAGCCCTCCCACAGGTAGAGATACGCAGTATTTT